This T cell receptor beta chain was recorded in a study of beta chain features in type 1 diabetes. Study-wide points: Type 1 diabetes patients had VDJ junctions that carried fewer insertions and more deletions.

cDNA synthesis used the whole RNA isolate, giving expressed TCRB sequences. Profiling relied on immunoSEQ multiplex PCR, and the TCRdb table lists in-frame clones only, not all of them. The sample shows hundreds of thousands of clones, around 10% of them seen only once. This clone was detected only a few times. Its antigen is still unknown. Trimming cost V 0 bases and J 5 bases; bases outside gene matches: 10. CDR3 length equals 17 residues. Looked up from germline, CDR1 is SGHVS and CDR2 is FQNEAQ. One heparinised blood draw averaging approximately 100 mL was given by each donor. Source material: naive CD4+ T cells from blood. The rearrangement joins TRBV7-8 to TRBJ2-5, with 9 positions matching TRBD2. The TCR comes from a woman aged 18-29 years in good health. CDR3 sequence (DNA): TGTGCCAGCAGCTTAGCGATCGGCGGGAGGGCCGATGAGACCCAGTACTTC. Residues: CASSLAIGGRADETQYF.